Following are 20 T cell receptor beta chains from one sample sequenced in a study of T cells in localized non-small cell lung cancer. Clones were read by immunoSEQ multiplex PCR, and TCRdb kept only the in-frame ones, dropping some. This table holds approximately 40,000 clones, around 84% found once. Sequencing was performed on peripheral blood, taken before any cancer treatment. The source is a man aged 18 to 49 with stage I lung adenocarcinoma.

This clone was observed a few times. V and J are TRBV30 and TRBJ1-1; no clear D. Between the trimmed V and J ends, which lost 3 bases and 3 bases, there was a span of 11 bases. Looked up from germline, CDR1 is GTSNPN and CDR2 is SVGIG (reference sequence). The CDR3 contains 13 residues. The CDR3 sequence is CAWRDRLDTEAFF. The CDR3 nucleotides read TGTGCCTGGAGGGACCGACTTGACACTGAAGCTTTCTTT. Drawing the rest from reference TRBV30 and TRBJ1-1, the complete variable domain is SQTIHQWPATLVQPVGSPLSLECTVEGTSNPNLYWYRQAAGRGLQLLFYSVGIGQISSEVPQNLSASRPQDRQFILSSKKLLLSDSGFYLCAWRDRLDTEAFFGQGTRLTVV.

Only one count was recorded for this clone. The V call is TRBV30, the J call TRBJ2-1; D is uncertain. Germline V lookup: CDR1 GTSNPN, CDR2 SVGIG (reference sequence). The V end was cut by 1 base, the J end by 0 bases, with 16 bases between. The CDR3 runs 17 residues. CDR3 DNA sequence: TGTGCCTGGAGTGGTTTCGGACCCCGGAGCTCCTACAATGAGCAGTTCTTC. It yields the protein CAWSGFGPRSSYNEQFF.

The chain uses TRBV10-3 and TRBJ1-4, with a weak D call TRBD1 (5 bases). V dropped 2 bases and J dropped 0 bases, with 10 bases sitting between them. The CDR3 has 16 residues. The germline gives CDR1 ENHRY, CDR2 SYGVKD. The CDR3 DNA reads TGTGCCATCAGTGAGGGGGGTTCCGCAACTAATGAAAAACTGTTTTTT. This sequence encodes CAISEGGSATNEKLFF.

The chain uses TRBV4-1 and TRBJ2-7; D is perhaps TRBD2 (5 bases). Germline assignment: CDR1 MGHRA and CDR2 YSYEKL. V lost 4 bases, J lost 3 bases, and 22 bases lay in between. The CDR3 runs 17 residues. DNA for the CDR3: TGCGCCAGCAGCCCGTTCCTCGGGCAGGAGGCCATCTACGAGCAGTACTTC. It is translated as CASSPFLGQEAIYEQYF.

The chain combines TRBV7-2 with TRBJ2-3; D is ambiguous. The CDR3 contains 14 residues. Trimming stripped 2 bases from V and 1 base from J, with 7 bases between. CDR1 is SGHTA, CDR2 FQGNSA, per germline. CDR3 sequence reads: CASSLMPGTDTQYF. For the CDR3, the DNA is TGTGCCAGCAGCTTAATGCCAGGCACAGATACGCAGTATTTT. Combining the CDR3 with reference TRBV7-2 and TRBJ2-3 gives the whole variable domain GAGVSQSPSNKVTEKGKDVELRCDPISGHTALYWYRQSLGQGLEFLIYFQGNSAPDKSGLPSDRFSAERTGGSVSTLTIQRTQQEDSAVYLCASSLMPGTDTQYFGPGTRLTVL.

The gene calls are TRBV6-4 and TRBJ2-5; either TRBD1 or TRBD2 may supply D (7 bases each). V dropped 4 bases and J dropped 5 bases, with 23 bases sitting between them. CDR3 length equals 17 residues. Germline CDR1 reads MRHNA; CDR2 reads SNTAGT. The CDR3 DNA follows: TGTGCCAGCAGTGGGCATCATGGCAGGGGGGGAAGGGAGACCCAGTACTTC. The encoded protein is CASSGHHGRGGRETQYF.

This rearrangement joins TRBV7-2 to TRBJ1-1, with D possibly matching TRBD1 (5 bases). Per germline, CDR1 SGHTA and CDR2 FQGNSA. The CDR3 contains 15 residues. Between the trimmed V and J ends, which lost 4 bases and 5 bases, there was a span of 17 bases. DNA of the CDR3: TGTGCCAGCAGCTCTGCTTGGGGCAGTTCTACTGAAGCTTTCTTT. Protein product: CASSSAWGSSTEAFF.

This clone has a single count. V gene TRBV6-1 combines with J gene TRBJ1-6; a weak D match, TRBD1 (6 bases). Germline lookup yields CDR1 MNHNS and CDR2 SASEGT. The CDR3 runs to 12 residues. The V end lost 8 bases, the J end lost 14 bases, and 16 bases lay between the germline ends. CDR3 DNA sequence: TGTGCCAGCCTAAACGACAGGTTAGCCCTCCACTTT. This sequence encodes CASLNDRLALHF.

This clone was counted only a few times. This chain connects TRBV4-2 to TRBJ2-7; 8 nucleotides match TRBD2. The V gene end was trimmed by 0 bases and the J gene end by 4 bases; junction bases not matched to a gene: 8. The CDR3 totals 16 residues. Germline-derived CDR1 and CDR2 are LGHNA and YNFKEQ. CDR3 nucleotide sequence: TGTGCCAGCAGCCAAGATGACGCGGGGGGTGGTTACGAGCAGTACTTC. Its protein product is CASSQDDAGGGYEQYF.

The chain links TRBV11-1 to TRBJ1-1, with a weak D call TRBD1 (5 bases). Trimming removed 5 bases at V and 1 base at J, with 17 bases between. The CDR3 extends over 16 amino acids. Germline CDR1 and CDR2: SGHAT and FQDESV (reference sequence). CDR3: CASSPLGQLRNTEAFF. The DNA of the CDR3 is TGTGCCAGCAGCCCCCTTGGACAACTACGGAACACTGAAGCTTTCTTT.

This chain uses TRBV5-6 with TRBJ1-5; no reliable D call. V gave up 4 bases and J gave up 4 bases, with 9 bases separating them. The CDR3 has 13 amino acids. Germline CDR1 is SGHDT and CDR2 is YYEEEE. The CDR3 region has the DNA TGTGCCAGCAGCGTCGGGTGGAATCAGCCCCAGCATTTT. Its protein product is CASSVGWNQPQHF.

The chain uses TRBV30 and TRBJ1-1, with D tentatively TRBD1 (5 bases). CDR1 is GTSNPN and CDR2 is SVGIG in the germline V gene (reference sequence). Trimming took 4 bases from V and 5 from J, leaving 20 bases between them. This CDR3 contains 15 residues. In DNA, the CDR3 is TGTGCCTGGACTCTCGGGGGTTTGGTAGGGACTGAAGCTTTCTTT. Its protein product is CAWTLGGLVGTEAFF.

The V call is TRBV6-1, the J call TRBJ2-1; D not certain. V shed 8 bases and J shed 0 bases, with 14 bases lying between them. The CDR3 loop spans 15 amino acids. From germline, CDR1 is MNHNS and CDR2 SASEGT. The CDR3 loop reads CASETAKSSYNEQFF. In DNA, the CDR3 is TGTGCCAGCGAAACGGCCAAGAGCTCCTACAATGAGCAGTTCTTC.

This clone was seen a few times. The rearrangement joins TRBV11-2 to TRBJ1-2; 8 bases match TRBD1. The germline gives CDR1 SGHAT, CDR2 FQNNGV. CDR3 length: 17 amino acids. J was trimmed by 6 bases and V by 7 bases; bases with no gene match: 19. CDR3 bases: TGTGCCAGCAACGTCATAACAGGGGGTCGTTATCTAGATGGCTACACCTTC. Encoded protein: CASNVITGGRYLDGYTF.

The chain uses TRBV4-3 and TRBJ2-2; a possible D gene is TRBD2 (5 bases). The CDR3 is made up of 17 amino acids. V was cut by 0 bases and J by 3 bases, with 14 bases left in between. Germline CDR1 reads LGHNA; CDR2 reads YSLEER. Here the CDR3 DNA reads TGCGCCAGCAGCCAAGATAATCCGGGGTGGGACACCGGGGAGCTGTTTTTT. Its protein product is CASSQDNPGWDTGELFF.

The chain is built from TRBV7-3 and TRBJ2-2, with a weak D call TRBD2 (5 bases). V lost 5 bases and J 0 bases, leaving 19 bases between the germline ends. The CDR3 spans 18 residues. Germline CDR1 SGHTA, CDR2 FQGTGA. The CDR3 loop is CASSLRPLLGTNTGELFF. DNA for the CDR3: TGTGCCAGCAGCCTAAGGCCTTTACTAGGGACGAACACCGGGGAGCTGTTTTTT.

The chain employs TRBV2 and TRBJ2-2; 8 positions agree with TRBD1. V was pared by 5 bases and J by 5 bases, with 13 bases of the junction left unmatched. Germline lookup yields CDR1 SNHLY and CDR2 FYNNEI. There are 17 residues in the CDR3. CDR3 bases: TGTGCCAGCAGTCACCGGGACAGGATTCGTACGACCGGGGAGCTGTTTTTT. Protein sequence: CASSHRDRIRTTGELFF.

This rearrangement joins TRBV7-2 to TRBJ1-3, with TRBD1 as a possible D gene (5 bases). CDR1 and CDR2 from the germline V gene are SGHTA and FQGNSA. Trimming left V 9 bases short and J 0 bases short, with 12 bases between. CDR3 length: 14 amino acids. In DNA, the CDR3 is TGTGCCAGTTCGACAGTGGGCTCTGGAAACACCATATATTTT. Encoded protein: CASSTVGSGNTIYF. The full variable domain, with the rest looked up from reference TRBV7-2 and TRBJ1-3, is GAGVSQSPSNKVTEKGKDVELRCDPISGHTALYWYRQSLGQGLEFLIYFQGNSAPDKSGLPSDRFSAERTGGSVSTLTIQRTQQEDSAVYLCASSTVGSGNTIYFGEGSWLTVV.

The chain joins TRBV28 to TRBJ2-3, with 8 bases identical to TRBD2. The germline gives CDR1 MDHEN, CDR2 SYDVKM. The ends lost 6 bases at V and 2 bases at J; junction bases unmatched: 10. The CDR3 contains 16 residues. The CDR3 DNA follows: TGTGCCAGCAGCCCGAATTTTAGCGGGGTCACAGATACGCAGTATTTT. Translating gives CASSPNFSGVTDTQYF.

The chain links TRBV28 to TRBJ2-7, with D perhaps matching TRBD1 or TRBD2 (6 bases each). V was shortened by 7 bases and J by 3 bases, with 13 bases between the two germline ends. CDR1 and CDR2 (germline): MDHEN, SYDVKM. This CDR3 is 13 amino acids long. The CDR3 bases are TGTGCCAGCAACCTAGGGGGGATCTACGAGCAGTACTTC. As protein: CASNLGGIYEQYF.